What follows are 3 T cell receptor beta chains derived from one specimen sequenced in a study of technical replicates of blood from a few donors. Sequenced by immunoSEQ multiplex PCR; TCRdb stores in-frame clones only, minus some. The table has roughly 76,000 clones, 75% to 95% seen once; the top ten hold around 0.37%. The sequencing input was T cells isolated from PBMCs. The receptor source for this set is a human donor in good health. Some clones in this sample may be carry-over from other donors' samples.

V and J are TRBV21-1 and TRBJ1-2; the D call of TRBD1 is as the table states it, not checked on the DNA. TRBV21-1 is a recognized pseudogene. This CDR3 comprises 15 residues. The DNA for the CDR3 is TGTGCCAGCAGCCCTCAACAGGGAATTGATGATGGCTACACCTTC. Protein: CASSPQQGIDDGYTF.

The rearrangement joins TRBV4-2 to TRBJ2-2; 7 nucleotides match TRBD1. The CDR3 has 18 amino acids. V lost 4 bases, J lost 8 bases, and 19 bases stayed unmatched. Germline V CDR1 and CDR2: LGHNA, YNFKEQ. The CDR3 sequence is CASSPTGTGQSFRGELFF. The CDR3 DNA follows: TGTGCCAGCAGCCCAACAGGAACGGGACAGAGCTTCCGGGGGGAGCTGTTTTTT.

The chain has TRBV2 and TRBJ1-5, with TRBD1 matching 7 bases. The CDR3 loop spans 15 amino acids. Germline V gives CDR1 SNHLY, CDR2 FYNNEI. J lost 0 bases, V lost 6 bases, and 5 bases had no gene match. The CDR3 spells CASRTGTVSNQPQHF. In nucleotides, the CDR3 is TGTGCCAGCAGGACCGGGACAGTTAGCAATCAGCCCCAGCATTTT.